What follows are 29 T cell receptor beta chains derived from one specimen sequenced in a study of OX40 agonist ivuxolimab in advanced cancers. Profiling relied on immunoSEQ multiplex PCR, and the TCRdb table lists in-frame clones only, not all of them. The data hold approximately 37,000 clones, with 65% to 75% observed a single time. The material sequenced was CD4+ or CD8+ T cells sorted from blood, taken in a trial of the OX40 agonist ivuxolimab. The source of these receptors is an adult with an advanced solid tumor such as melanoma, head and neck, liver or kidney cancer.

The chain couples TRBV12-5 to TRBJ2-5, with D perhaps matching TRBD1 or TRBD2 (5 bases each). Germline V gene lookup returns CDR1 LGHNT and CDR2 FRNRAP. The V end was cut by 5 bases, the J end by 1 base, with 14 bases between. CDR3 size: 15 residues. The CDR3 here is CASGPGDGPQETQYF. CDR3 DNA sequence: TGTGCTAGTGGTCCCGGGGACGGACCCCAAGAGACCCAGTACTTC.

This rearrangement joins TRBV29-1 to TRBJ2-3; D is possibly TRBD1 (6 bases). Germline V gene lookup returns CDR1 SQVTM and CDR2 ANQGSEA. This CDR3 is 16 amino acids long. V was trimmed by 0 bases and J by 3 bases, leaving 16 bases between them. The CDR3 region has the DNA TGCAGCGTTGAAGATGGCTGGGGGCCTGGGACAGATACGCAGTATTTT. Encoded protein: CSVEDGWGPGTDTQYF.

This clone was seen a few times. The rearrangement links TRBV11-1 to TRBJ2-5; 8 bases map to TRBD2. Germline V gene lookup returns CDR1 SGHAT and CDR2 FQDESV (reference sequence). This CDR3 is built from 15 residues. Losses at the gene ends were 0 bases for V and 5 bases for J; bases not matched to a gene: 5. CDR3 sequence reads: CASSLALGRVETQYF. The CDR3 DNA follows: TGTGCCAGCAGCTTAGCGCTCGGGAGGGTTGAGACCCAGTACTTC.

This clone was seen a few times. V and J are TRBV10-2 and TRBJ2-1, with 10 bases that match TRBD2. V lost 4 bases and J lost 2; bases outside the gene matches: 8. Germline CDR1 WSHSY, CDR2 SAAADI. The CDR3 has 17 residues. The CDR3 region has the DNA TGCGCCAGCAGTGTCCAGCTAGCGGGGGCAGCCTACAATGAGCAGTTCTTC. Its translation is CASSVQLAGAAYNEQFF.

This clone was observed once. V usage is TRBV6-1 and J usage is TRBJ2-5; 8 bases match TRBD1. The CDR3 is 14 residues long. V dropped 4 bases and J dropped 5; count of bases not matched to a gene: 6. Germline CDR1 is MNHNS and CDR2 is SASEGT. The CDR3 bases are TGTGCCAGCAGTGTAAATCCAGGGGGCGAGACCCAGTACTTC. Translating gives CASSVNPGGETQYF.

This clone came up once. The CDR3 DNA sequence: TGTGCCAGCACCGACGGACCGGGCACAGATACGCAGTATTTT. This sequence encodes CASTDGPGTDTQYF. The chain carries TRBV5-4 and TRBJ2-3; D is ambiguous. This CDR3 is 14 amino acids long. Deletions cut 6 bases from V and 1 base from J, with 12 bases between. Looked up from germline, CDR1 is SGHNT and CDR2 is YYREEE (reference sequence). Using reference TRBV5-4 and TRBJ2-3 for the parts outside the CDR3, the full variable domain is ETGVTQSPTHLIKTRGQQVTLRCSSQSGHNTVSWYQQALGQGPQFIFQYYREEENGRGNFPPRFSGLQFPNYSSELNVNALELDDSALYLCASTDGPGTDTQYFGPGTRLTVL.

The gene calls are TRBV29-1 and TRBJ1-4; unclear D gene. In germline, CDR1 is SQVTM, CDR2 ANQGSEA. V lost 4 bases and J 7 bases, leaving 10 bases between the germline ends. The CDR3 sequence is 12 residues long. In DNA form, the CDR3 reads TGCAGCGTTGCCCTCCGGGGTGAAAAACTGTTTTTT. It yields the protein CSVALRGEKLFF.

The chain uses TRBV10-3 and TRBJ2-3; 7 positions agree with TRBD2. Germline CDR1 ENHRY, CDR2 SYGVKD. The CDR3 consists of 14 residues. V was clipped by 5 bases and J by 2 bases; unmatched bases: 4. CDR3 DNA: TGTGCCATCAGTCGCCGGGGGGACACAGATACGCAGTATTTT. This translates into CAISRRGDTDTQYF.

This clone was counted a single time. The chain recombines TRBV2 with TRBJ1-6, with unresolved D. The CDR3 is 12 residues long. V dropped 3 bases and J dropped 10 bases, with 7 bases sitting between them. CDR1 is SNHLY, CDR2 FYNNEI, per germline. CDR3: CASSEDRSPLHF. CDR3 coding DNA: TGTGCCAGCAGTGAGGACCGGTCACCCCTCCACTTT.

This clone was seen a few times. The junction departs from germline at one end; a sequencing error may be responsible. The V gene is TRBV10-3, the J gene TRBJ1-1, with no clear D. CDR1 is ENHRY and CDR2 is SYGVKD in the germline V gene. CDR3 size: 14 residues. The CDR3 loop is CASSYFPVDTEAFF. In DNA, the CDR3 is TGTGCCAGCAGTTACTTTCCCGTGGACACTGAAGCTTTCTTT.

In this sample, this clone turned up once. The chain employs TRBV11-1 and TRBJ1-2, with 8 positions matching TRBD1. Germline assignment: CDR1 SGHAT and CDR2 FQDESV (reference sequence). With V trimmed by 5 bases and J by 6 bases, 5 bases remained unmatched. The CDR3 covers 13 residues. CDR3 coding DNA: TGTGCCAGCAGCGTGGACAGGGCTAATGGCTACACCTTC. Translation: CASSVDRANGYTF. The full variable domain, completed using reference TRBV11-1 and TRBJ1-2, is EAEVAQSPRYKITEKSQAVAFWCDPISGHATLYWYRQILGQGPELLVQFQDESVVDDSQLPKDRFSAERLKGVDSTLKIQPAELGDSAMYLCASSVDRANGYTFGSGTRLTVV.

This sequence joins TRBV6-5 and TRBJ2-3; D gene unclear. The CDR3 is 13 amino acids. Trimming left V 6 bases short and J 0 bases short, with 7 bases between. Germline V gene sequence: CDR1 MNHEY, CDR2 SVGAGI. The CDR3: CASRTASTDTQYF. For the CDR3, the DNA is TGTGCCAGCAGAACAGCGAGCACAGATACGCAGTATTTT.

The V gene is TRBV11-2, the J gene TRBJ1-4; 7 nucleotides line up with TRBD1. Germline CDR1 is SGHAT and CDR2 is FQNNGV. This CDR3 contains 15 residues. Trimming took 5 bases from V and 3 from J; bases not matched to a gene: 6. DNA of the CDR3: TGTGCCAGCAGCGGCCGGGACAGCCCTAATGAAAAACTGTTTTTT. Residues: CASSGRDSPNEKLFF. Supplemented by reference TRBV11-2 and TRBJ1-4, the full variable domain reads EAGVAQSPRYKIIEKRQSVAFWCNPISGHATLYWYQQILGQGPKLLIQFQNNGVVDDSQLPKDRFSAERLKGVDSTLKIQPAKLEDSAVYLCASSGRDSPNEKLFFGSGTQLSVL.

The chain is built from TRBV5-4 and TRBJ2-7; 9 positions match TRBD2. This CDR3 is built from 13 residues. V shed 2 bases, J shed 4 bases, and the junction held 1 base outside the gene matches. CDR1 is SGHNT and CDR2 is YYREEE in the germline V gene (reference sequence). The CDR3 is CASSFAGGYEQYF. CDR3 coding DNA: TGTGCCAGCAGCTTTGCGGGGGGGTACGAGCAGTACTTC.

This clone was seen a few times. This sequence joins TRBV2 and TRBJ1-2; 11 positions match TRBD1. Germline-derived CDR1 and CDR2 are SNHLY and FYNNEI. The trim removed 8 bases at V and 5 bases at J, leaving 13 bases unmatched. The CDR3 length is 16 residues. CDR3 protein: CASPDPVDRGQYGYTF. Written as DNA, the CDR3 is TGTGCCAGCCCCGACCCAGTGGACAGGGGGCAATATGGCTACACCTTC.

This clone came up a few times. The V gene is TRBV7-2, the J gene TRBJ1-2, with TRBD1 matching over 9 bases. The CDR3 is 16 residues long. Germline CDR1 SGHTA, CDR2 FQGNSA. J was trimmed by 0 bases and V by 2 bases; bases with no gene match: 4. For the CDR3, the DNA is TGTGCCAGCAGCTTATGGGGGACAGGGTCTAACTATGGCTACACCTTC. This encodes CASSLWGTGSNYGYTF.

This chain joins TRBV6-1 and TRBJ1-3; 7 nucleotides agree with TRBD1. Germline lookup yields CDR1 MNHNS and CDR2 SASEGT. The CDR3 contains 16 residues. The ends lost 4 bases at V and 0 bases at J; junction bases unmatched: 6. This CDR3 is CASSASGGGSGNTIYF. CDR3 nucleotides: TGTGCCAGCAGTGCTTCAGGGGGGGGCTCTGGAAACACCATATATTTT.

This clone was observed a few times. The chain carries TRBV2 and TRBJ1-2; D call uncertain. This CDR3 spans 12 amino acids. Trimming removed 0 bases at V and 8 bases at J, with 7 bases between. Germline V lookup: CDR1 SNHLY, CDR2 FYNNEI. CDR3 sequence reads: CASSEAPPGYTF. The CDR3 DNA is TGTGCCAGCAGTGAAGCCCCTCCAGGCTACACCTTC.

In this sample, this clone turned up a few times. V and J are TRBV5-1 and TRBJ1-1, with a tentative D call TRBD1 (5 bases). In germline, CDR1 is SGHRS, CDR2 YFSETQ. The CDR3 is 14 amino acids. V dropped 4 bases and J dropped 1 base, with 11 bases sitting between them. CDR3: CASSPGHQNTEAFF. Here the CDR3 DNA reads TGCGCCAGCAGCCCCGGACACCAGAACACTGAAGCTTTCTTT.

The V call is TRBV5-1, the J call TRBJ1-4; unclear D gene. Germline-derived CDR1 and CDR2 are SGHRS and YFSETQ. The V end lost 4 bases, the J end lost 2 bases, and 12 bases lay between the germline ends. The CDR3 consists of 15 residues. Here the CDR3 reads CASSPTGRTNEKLFF. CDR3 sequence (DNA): TGCGCCAGCAGCCCCACCGGACGGACTAATGAAAAACTGTTTTTT.

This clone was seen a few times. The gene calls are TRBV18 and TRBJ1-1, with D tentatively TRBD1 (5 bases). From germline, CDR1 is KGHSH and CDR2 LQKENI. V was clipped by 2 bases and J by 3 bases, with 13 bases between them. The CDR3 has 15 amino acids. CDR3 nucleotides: TGTGCCAGCTCACCAGGCGCAGGGACTTACACTGAAGCTTTCTTT. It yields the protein CASSPGAGTYTEAFF.

The CDR3 bases are TGTGCCACCGACCATGGGGGGAAGACTGAAGCTTTCTTT. Protein: CATDHGGKTEAFF. The chain employs TRBV10-3 and TRBJ1-1, with D possibly matching TRBD1 (5 bases). CDR1 ENHRY and CDR2 SYGVKD come from the germline V gene. The CDR3 has 13 amino acids. The ends were cut back, 10 bases at V and 5 bases at J, with 17 bases in the middle.

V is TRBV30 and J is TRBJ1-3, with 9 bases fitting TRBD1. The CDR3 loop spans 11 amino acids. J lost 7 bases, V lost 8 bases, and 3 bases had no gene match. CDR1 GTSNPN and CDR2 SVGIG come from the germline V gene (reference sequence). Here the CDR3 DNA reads TGTGCCAGTGGACAGGGGAACACCATATATTTT. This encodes CASGQGNTIYF.

CDR3 nucleotide sequence: TGTGCCGGCAATCAGGAGACTTCGTATGGCTACACCTTC. Its protein product is CAGNQETSYGYTF. The chain recombines TRBV30 with TRBJ1-2; D gene ambiguous. V was clipped by 8 bases and J by 5 bases, with 18 bases between them. The CDR3 totals 13 residues. Germline assignment: CDR1 GTSNPN and CDR2 SVGIG (reference sequence).

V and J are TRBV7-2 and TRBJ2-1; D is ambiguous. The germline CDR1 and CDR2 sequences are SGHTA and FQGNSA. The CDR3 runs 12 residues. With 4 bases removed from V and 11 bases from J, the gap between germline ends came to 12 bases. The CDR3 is CASSSPYGQQFF. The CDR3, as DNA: TGTGCCAGCAGCTCCCCTTACGGACAGCAGTTCTTC. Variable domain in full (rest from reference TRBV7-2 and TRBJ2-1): GAGVSQSPSNKVTEKGKDVELRCDPISGHTALYWYRQSLGQGLEFLIYFQGNSAPDKSGLPSDRFSAERTGGSVSTLTIQRTQQEDSAVYLCASSSPYGQQFFGPGTRLTVL.

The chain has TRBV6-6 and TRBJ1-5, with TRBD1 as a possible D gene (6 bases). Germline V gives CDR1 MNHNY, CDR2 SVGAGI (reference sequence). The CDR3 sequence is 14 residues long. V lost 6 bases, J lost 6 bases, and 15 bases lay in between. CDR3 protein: CASSPTTGRQPQHF. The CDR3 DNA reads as TGTGCCAGCAGCCCTACAACAGGGCGTCAGCCCCAGCATTTT.

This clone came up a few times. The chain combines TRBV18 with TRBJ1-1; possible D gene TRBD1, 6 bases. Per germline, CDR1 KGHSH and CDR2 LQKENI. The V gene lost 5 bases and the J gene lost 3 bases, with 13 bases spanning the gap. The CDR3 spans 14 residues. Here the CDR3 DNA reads TGTGCCAGCTCATCCCAGGGGATGGACACTGAAGCTTTCTTT. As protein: CASSSQGMDTEAFF.

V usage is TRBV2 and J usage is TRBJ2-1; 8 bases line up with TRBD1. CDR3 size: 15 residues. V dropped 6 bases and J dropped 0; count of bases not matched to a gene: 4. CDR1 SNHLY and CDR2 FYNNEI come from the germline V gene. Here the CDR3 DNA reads TGTGCCAGCAGAGCCGGGACAGGCTCCTACAATGAGCAGTTCTTC. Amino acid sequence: CASRAGTGSYNEQFF. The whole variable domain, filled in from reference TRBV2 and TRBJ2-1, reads EPEVTQTPSHQVTQMGQEVILRCVPISNHLYFYWYRQILGQKVEFLVSFYNNEISEKSEIFDDQFSVERPDGSNFTLKIRSTKLEDSAMYFCASRAGTGSYNEQFFGPGTRLTVL.

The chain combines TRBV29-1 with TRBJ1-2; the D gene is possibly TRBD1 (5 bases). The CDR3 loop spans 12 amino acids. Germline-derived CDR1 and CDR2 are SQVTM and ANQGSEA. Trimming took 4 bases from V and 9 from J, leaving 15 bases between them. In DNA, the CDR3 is TGCAGCGTTGCATCTGGGGGAGGACGCTACACCTTC. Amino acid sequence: CSVASGGGRYTF.